This T cell receptor (beta chain) was recorded in a study of CD8 T cells in Susac syndrome. Sequencing of TCR beta covered CD8+ and CD4+ T cells obtained from blood. FACS enriched CD8+ TEMRA cells, while bulk CD8+ and CD4+ were negatively isolated. The germline V and J ends were trimmed by 4 bases and 1 base, with 13 bases remaining between them. The CDR3 loop spans 15 amino acids. Germline lookup yields CDR1 SEHNR and CDR2 FQNEAQ (reference sequence). With random hexamers, about 0.5 to 1 ug RNA was reverse transcribed. immunoSEQ multiplex PCR amplified TCR beta CDR3 across 54 Vbeta, 13 Jbeta. TCRdb recomputed calls from the immunoSEQ multiplex PCR reads with MiXCR, one row per CDR3 protein. This sample has 330,000 or so distinct CDR3 sequences, with 70% to 90% found just once.

The sequence was collected from a human donor with multiple sclerosis. The V gene is TRBV7-9, the J gene TRBJ1-2; no reliable D call. The sequencing input was CD8+ T cells from PBMCs. For the CDR3, the DNA is TGTGCCAGCAGCTCCACCGGGATCTATAACTATGGCTACACCTTC. It is translated as CASSSTGIYNYGYTF.